This passage covers 23 T cell receptor beta chains from one sample sequenced in a study of T cell responses to AZD1222 COVID-19 vaccine. Profiled with immunoSEQ multiplex PCR; TCRdb holds only in-frame clones, not every one. The sample yields approximately 100,000 clones, approximately 86% seen once. The specimen comprised peripheral blood, sampled on day 0 of AZD1222 vaccination. The receptors derive from an adult in good health.

This clone came up once. The chain links TRBV7-2 to TRBJ1-4; no reliable D call. V dropped 7 bases and J dropped 3 bases, with 15 bases sitting between them. CDR3 size: 15 residues. Looked up from germline, CDR1 is SGHTA and CDR2 is FQGNSA. The chain's CDR3 is CASISSPPSNEKLFF. CDR3 coding DNA: TGTGCCAGCATCAGCTCACCGCCTTCTAATGAAAAACTGTTTTTT. The whole variable domain, remainder taken from reference TRBV7-2 and TRBJ1-4, is GAGVSQSPSNKVTEKGKDVELRCDPISGHTALYWYRQSLGQGLEFLIYFQGNSAPDKSGLPSDRFSAERTGGSVSTLTIQRTQQEDSAVYLCASISSPPSNEKLFFGSGTQLSVL.

The chain uses TRBV5-1 and TRBJ1-1; 7 bases are shared with TRBD1. The CDR3 totals 14 residues. V shed 5 bases and J 2 bases; nucleotides not matched to a gene: 6. Germline V gene sequence: CDR1 SGHRS, CDR2 YFSETQ. CDR3 in DNA: TGCGCCAGCAGATTTGACAGGGCAAACACTGAAGCTTTCTTT. It is translated as CASRFDRANTEAFF.

The chain has TRBV2 and TRBJ1-4; 7 bases match TRBD1. This CDR3 has 14 amino acids. Losses at the gene ends were 7 bases for V and 3 bases for J; bases not matched to a gene: 5. The germline V gene encodes CDR1 SNHLY and CDR2 FYNNEI. The CDR3 loop reads CASKRGQPNEKLFF. CDR3 DNA sequence: TGTGCCAGCAAAAGGGGACAGCCTAATGAAAAACTGTTTTTT.

V and J are TRBV6-6 and TRBJ2-3; D gene uncertain. The length of the CDR3 is 12 residues. V dropped 4 bases and J dropped 5 bases, with 7 bases sitting between them. Germline CDR1 MNHNY, CDR2 SVGAGI (reference sequence). This CDR3 is CASSFEGDTQYF. CDR3 coding DNA: TGTGCCAGCAGTTTTGAAGGAGATACGCAGTATTTT.

This rearrangement joins TRBV7-6 to TRBJ2-7, with D unresolved. Trimming took 5 bases from V and 5 from J, leaving 7 bases between them. The CDR3 consists of 11 residues. Germline assignment: CDR1 SGHVS and CDR2 FNYEAQ. The CDR3 sequence is CASSQGNEQYF. The CDR3 region has the DNA TGTGCCAGCAGCCAAGGCAACGAGCAGTACTTC.

As regards this clone: The sample has other DNA sequences that encode this CDR3 too. This chain links TRBV29-1 with TRBJ1-1; D not certain. Germline CDR1 is SQVTM and CDR2 is ANQGSEA. V shed 5 bases and J shed 1 base, with 8 bases lying between them. This CDR3 has 12 residues. The CDR3 DNA follows: TGCAGCGTTCGGCACCCGAACACTGAAGCTTTCTTT. It translates to CSVRHPNTEAFF.

The chain links TRBV19 to TRBJ2-5, with D possibly being TRBD1 (5 bases). Germline CDR1 reads LNHDA; CDR2 reads SQIVND (reference sequence). V was clipped by 9 bases and J by 4 bases, with 9 bases between them. The CDR3 runs to 11 residues. DNA for the CDR3: TGTGCCAGCAGGGTCGGAGAGACCCAGTACTTC. Residues: CASRVGETQYF.

The chain combines TRBV19 with TRBJ2-7; no firm D call. Germline V gene lookup returns CDR1 LNHDA and CDR2 SQIVND (reference sequence). V was shortened by 2 bases and J by 0 bases, with 8 bases between the two germline ends. The CDR3 covers 14 residues. CDR3 in DNA: TGTGCCAGTAGTATACGCTTAACCTCCTACGAGCAGTACTTC. Translated: CASSIRLTSYEQYF.

V is TRBV10-3 and J is TRBJ2-5; 13 bases match TRBD2. The CDR3 covers 16 residues. J lost 5 bases, V lost 6 bases, and 9 bases had no gene match. Germline V gene lookup returns CDR1 ENHRY and CDR2 SYGVKD. The CDR3 DNA reads as TGTGCCATCAGGGCCGGGACTAGCGGGGTTGGGGAGACCCAGTACTTC. As protein: CAIRAGTSGVGETQYF.

The chain joins TRBV7-9 to TRBJ1-1; D possibly corresponds to TRBD1 (5 bases). CDR3 size: 10 residues. Germline-derived CDR1 and CDR2 are SEHNR and FQNEAQ (reference sequence). The CDR3 region has the DNA TGTAGCGGAGGGGACACTGAAGCTTTCTTT. Encoded protein: CSGGDTEAFF.

The chain has TRBV27 and TRBJ2-2; 11 bases match TRBD2. In germline, CDR1 is MNHEY, CDR2 SMNVEV (reference sequence). V gave up 3 bases and J gave up 8 bases; unmatched junction bases: 8. The CDR3 spans 16 residues. The CDR3 reads CASSFATSGAPGELFF. The CDR3 nucleotides read TGTGCCAGCAGTTTCGCGACTAGCGGGGCCCCTGGGGAGCTGTTTTTT.

The chain links TRBV5-6 to TRBJ2-2; D is unclear. The CDR3 has 15 amino acids. V gave up 0 bases and J gave up 16 bases, with 22 bases separating them. Germline CDR1 SGHDT, CDR2 YYEEEE. CDR3 bases: TGTGCCAGCAGCTTGGCGGGTTTTGGGAAACCAAGGCAGTTTTTT. Translated, it gives CASSLAGFGKPRQFF.

This clone came up once. V usage is TRBV7-8 and J usage is TRBJ1-5; 7 nucleotides match TRBD1. Germline CDR1 and CDR2: SGHVS and FQNEAQ. J was trimmed by 4 bases and V by 2 bases; bases with no gene match: 5. The CDR3 runs 15 residues. DNA for the CDR3: TGTGCCAGCAGCTTATGGCAGGGGGGAAATCAGCCCCAGCATTTT. Its translation is CASSLWQGGNQPQHF.

This clone was observed a few times. CDR3 coding DNA: TGTGCCACCTCTGGGGACACAGATACGCAGTATTTT. Protein: CATSGDTDTQYF. V and J are TRBV27 and TRBJ2-3; no definite D call. Germline CDR1 reads MNHEY; CDR2 reads SMNVEV (reference sequence). Trimming cost V 10 bases and J 2 bases, with 10 bases left between them. The CDR3 is made up of 12 amino acids.

The chain joins TRBV28 to TRBJ2-3, with D uncertain. CDR1 and CDR2 from the germline V gene are MDHEN and SYDVKM. Trimming shortened V by 11 bases and J by 6 bases, and 18 bases separated the two germline ends. The CDR3 totals 13 residues. CDR3 region: CASINSPADTQYF. CDR3 nucleotides: TGTGCCTCCATAAATTCCCCGGCCGATACGCAGTATTTT.

This chain links TRBV5-1 with TRBJ2-7; 11 nucleotides match TRBD2. J gave up 3 bases and V 4 bases, and 6 bases lay outside the gene matches. Germline V gene lookup returns CDR1 SGHRS and CDR2 YFSETQ. The CDR3 extends over 15 amino acids. The DNA for the CDR3 is TGCGCCAGCAGCGAGGGACTAGCGGAGGTCTACGAGCAGTACTTC. This codes for CASSEGLAEVYEQYF.

The J gene is TRBJ1-5, the V gene TRBV12-3 or TRBV12-4, with no clear D. The CDR3 runs 13 residues. Trimming stripped 6 bases from V and 0 bases from J, with 6 bases between. The DNA of the CDR3 is TGTGCCAGCAGCGATGATAGCAATCAGCCCCAGCATTTT. Its translation: CASSDDSNQPQHF.

This sequence joins TRBV3-1 (or the pseudogene TRBV3-2) and TRBJ2-1; TRBD1 aligns across 7 bases. Germline-derived CDR1 and CDR2 are LGHDT and YNNKEL (reference sequence). The CDR3 loop spans 13 amino acids. V gave up 6 bases and J gave up 7 bases; unmatched junction bases: 6. The CDR3 DNA sequence: TGTGCCAGCAGTGACAGGGAGCGGAATGAGCAGTTCTTC. It yields the protein CASSDRERNEQFF.

The rearrangement joins TRBV9 to TRBJ2-5; 7 positions match TRBD2. After removal of 0 bases from V and 5 bases from J, the junction contained 7 bases not matched to a gene. This CDR3 spans 15 amino acids. Per germline, CDR1 SGDLS and CDR2 YYNGEE. The CDR3 sequence is CASSVAGGLVETQYF. The DNA for the CDR3 is TGTGCCAGCAGCGTAGCAGGCGGACTAGTGGAGACCCAGTACTTC. Supplemented by reference TRBV9 and TRBJ2-5, the full variable domain reads DSGVTQTPKHLITATGQRVTLRCSPRSGDLSVYWYQQSLDQGLQFLIQYYNGEERAKGNILERFSAQQFPDLHSELNLSSLELGDSALYFCASSVAGGLVETQYFGPGTRLLVL.

This clone was observed once. The chain uses TRBV30 and TRBJ1-2; the match to TRBD1 covers 7 bases. The CDR3 contains 16 residues. After removal of 0 bases from V and 0 bases from J, the junction contained 7 bases not matched to a gene. CDR1 and CDR2 (germline): GTSNPN, SVGIG (reference sequence). The CDR3 reads CAWSVRLTGTNYGYTF. The DNA for the CDR3 is TGTGCCTGGAGTGTACGTCTGACAGGGACTAACTATGGCTACACCTTC.

The genes are TRBV2 and TRBJ1-5; possibly TRBD1 for D (6 bases). CDR1 is SNHLY and CDR2 is FYNNEI in the germline V gene. The CDR3 spans 15 residues. Trimming took 7 bases from V and 4 from J, leaving 17 bases between them. CDR3 residues: CASTLRDNGNQPQHF. As DNA, the CDR3 is TGTGCCAGCACCCTCCGGGACAACGGGAATCAGCCCCAGCATTTT.

CDR3 sequence reads: CASSVPGTGNGYTF. The CDR3 DNA reads as TGTGCCAGCAGCGTTCCCGGGACAGGCAATGGCTACACCTTC. The V and J genes are TRBV9 and TRBJ1-2; 8 bases are shared with TRBD1. Germline loops: CDR1 SGDLS, CDR2 YYNGEE. V dropped 2 bases and J dropped 6; count of bases not matched to a gene: 6. The CDR3 length is 14 residues.

This clone was counted once. The rearrangement uses TRBV19 and TRBJ1-1, with D possibly being TRBD1 (5 bases). Germline-derived CDR1 and CDR2 are LNHDA and SQIVND (reference sequence). CDR3 size: 14 residues. V was trimmed by 8 bases and J by 4 bases, leaving 17 bases between them. The CDR3: CASLQTGGGTEAFF. The CDR3 coding sequence is TGTGCCAGTCTCCAGACGGGCGGGGGCACTGAAGCTTTCTTT. Supplemented by reference TRBV19 and TRBJ1-1, the full variable domain reads DGGITQSPKYLFRKEGQNVTLSCEQNLNHDAMYWYRQDPGQGLRLIYYSQIVNDFQKGDIAEGYSVSREKKESFPLTVTSAQKNPTAFYLCASLQTGGGTEAFFGQGTRLTVV.